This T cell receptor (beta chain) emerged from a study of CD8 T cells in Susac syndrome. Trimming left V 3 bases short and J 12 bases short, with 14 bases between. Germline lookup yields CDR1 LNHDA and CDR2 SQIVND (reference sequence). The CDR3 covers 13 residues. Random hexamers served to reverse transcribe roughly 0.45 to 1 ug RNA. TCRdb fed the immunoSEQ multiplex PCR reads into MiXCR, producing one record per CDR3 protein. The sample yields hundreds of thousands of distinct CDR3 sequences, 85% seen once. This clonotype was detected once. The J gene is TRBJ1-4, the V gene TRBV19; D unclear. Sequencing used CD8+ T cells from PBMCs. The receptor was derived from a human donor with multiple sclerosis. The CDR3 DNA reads TGTGCCAGTAGTATGGGTTCCGTGGAGGAACTGTTTTTT. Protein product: CASSMGSVEELFF.